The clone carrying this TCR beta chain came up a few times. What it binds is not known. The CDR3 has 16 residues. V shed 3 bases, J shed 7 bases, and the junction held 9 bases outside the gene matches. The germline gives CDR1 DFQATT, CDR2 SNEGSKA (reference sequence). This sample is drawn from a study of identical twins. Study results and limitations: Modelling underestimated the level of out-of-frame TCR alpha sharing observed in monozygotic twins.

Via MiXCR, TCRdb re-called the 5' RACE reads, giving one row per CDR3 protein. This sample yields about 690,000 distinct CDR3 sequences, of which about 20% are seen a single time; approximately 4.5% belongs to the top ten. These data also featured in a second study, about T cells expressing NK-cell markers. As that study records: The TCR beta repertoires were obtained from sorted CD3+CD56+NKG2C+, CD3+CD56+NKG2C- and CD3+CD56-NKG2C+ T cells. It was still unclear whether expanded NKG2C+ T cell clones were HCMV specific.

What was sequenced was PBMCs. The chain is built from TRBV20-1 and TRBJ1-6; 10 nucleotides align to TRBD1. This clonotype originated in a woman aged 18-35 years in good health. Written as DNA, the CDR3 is TGCAGTGCTAGCGCCTTGGGACAGGGGTACAATTCACCCCTCCACTTT. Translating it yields CSASALGQGYNSPLHF.